This passage covers 7 T cell receptor beta chains from one sample sequenced in a study of CD8 T cells in Susac syndrome. The authors reverse transcribed roughly 0.5 to 1 ug RNA with random hexamers. One entry per CDR3 protein, called by TCRdb with MiXCR from the immunoSEQ multiplex PCR reads. The sample gives over 100,000 distinct CDR3 sequences, roughly 94% of which show up once; about 0.28% is in the top ten. Sequencing input: CD8+ T cells from PBMCs. The receptor source for this set is a human donor with Susac syndrome.

The chain links TRBV19 to TRBJ1-1, with TRBD1 matching over 7 bases. CDR1 LNHDA and CDR2 SQIVND come from the germline V gene (reference sequence). This CDR3 comprises 12 residues. The V and J ends lost 8 bases and 4 bases, in that order; junction bases with no gene match: 4. CDR3 sequence: CASEQGSTEAFF. CDR3 coding DNA: TGTGCCAGTGAACAGGGGAGCACTGAAGCTTTCTTT.

The rearrangement links TRBV20-1 to TRBJ1-2; the D is unclear. The ends were cut back, 4 bases at V and 8 bases at J, with 14 bases in the middle. The CDR3 length is 12 residues. CDR1 DFQATT and CDR2 SNEGSKA come from the germline V gene (reference sequence). DNA of the CDR3: TGCAGTGCTACTGGGGAGGGAGGAGGCTACACCTTC. Translated: CSATGEGGGYTF.

This CDR3 is CSVDWGPGNTEAFF. Written as DNA, the CDR3 is TGCAGCGTTGATTGGGGTCCCGGGAACACTGAAGCTTTCTTT. The chain links TRBV29-1 to TRBJ1-1, with D hard to call. The V and J ends lost 3 bases and 1 base respectively, with 12 bases between them. This CDR3 is built from 14 residues. Germline values: CDR1 SQVTM, CDR2 ANQGSEA. Looking up the rest from reference TRBV29-1 and TRBJ1-1 gives the full variable domain: SAVISQKPSRDICQRGTSLTIQCQVDSQVTMMFWYRQQPGQSLTLIATANQGSEATYESGFVIDKFPISRPNLTFSTLTVSNMSPEDSSIYLCSVDWGPGNTEAFFGQGTRLTVV.

The chain joins TRBV13 to TRBJ2-3; D unresolved. The CDR3 length is 15 residues. Trimming removed 2 bases at V and 6 bases at J, with 15 bases between. Per germline, CDR1 PRHDT and CDR2 FYEKMQ (reference sequence). As DNA, the CDR3 is TGTGCCAGCAGCTTAAGCCGTCTGGGTGCGGATACGCAGTATTTT. As protein: CASSLSRLGADTQYF.

J is TRBJ2-7 and V is TRBV7-9, with D possibly TRBD1 on 6 matching bases. Germline assignment: CDR1 SEHNR and CDR2 FQNEAQ (reference sequence). The CDR3 sequence is 17 residues long. Trimming pared 2 bases from V and 1 base from J, leaving 18 bases between. CDR3 DNA: TGTGCCAGCAGCTTACCTAGGGGGACCGGATTATCCTACGAGCAGTACTTC. This codes for CASSLPRGTGLSYEQYF.

The chain is built from TRBV29-1 and TRBJ2-7, with 8 bases fitting TRBD1. V lost 5 bases to trimming and J lost 5 bases; unmatched junction nucleotides: 11. Germline-derived CDR1 and CDR2 are SQVTM and ANQGSEA. The CDR3 covers 14 residues. CDR3 in amino acids: CSVLLRGLSDEQYF. CDR3 in DNA: TGCAGCGTTCTACTCAGGGGGCTCTCTGACGAGCAGTACTTC.

The rearrangement links TRBV20-1 to TRBJ1-4; a possible D gene is TRBD1 (5 bases). The germline gives CDR1 DFQATT, CDR2 SNEGSKA (reference sequence). The length of the CDR3 is 15 residues. The germline V and J ends were trimmed by 1 base and 4 bases, with 13 bases remaining between them. The CDR3 DNA reads as TGCAGTGCTAGAGTTGAGGGGAACTTTAATGAAAAACTGTTTTTT. As protein: CSARVEGNFNEKLFF.